This T cell receptor (beta chain) comes out of a study of blood T cell repertoires in COVID-19. At the level of the study: The United States, Italy and Spain supplied acute and convalescent COVID-19 samples. T cells, B-cell-depleted T cells, or PBMCs provided the cDNA or gDNA that served as material.

Germline V CDR1 and CDR2: SGHRS, YFSETQ. The CDR3 is 15 residues long. Unmatched junction bases numbered 10, after V lost 5 bases and J lost 8 bases. Original data processing: Reference gene primer amplification yielded estimated nucleated cell counts. Repertoires were generated with immunoSEQ multiplex PCR, while TCRdb's copy carries only in-frame clones and drops some. V and J calls and clone size are those listed in that table; D and trimming were worked out from the DNA. The sample includes 80,000 to 95,000 clones, 81% seen only once; the top ten take about 23%. Turning to this clone: The same CDR3 is also encoded by other DNA sequences in this sample.

This chain uses TRBV5-1 with TRBJ1-6; TRBD1 agrees at 7 bases. The source material was peripheral blood. The sequence was obtained from a man older than 75 with active or convalescent COVID-19. Written as DNA, the CDR3 is TGCGCCAGCAGTTTAGAGGGGGCCTTAGATTCACCCCTCCACTTT. Protein: CASSLEGALDSPLHF. Full variable domain (rest looked up from reference TRBV5-1 and TRBJ1-6): KAGVTQTPRYLIKTRGQQVTLSCSPISGHRSVSWYQQTPGQGLQFLFEYFSETQRNKGNFPGRFSGRQFSNSRSEMNVSTLELGDSALYLCASSLEGALDSPLHFGNGTRLTVT.